This T cell receptor (beta chain) originates from a study of Ad26.COV2.S vaccination and SARS-CoV-2 variants. Background on the study: By the intramuscular route, Ad26.COV2.S was given once, or twice 56 days apart.

Germline CDR1 SGHVS, CDR2 FNYEAQ. The CDR3 loop spans 16 amino acids. Trimming removed 0 bases from V and 2 bases from J; junction bases left unmatched: 5. The treatment was: 19 received Ad26.COV2.S at low or high dose, single or two shots; 5 received placebo; per-sample allocation not given. Samples analyzed were those drawn on day 63 after the first vaccine or placebo injection. Only in-frame clones appear in the TCRdb table, and some are missing; sequencing was by immunoSEQ multiplex PCR. The sample lists 400,000 to 450,000 clones; approximately 92% were seen once. In regard to this clone: Its antigen remains unidentified.

General study results and limits: Placebo and vaccine recipients had non-spike TCR breadth that was similar. It was vaccine recipients, not placebo recipients, who had the higher spike-specific TCR breadth. Possibly, TCR breadth and depth analyses underestimated total T cell responses.

The sample consisted of peripheral blood, taken in a trial of Ad26.COV2.S vaccine versus placebo. V is TRBV7-6 and J is TRBJ2-3, with 7 bases fitting TRBD1. This receptor was taken from a person between 18 and 60 years old who received the Ad26.COV2.S COVID-19 vaccine or a placebo. The CDR3, as DNA: TGTGCCAGCAGCTTAGCTGGACAGGCTCCCACAGATACGCAGTATTTT. Translated: CASSLAGQAPTDTQYF.